This paragraph reports one TCR beta chain. The sample originates from a study of monozygotic twins with inflammatory bowel disease. A total RNA quantity of 3500 ng went into each TCR library. Each UMI harboured a 6-nucleotide sample barcode and was appended via template switching. Using the 5' RACE reads, TCRdb records one entry per CDR3 protein without DNA. The data include 350,000 to 400,000 distinct CDR3 sequences; the top ten clones carry approximately 2.8%. The length of the CDR3 is 16 residues. Germline assignment: CDR1 SGHTA and CDR2 FQGTGA. The TCR originated in a human donor with ulcerative colitis or Crohn's disease, or a healthy co-twin of an affected twin (not recorded which). This sequence joins TRBV7-3 and TRBJ2-1; with no DNA, the TCRdb D assignment of TRBD1 cannot be verified. Sequencing was performed on blood. Here the CDR3 reads CASSRNPIGRGNEQFF.